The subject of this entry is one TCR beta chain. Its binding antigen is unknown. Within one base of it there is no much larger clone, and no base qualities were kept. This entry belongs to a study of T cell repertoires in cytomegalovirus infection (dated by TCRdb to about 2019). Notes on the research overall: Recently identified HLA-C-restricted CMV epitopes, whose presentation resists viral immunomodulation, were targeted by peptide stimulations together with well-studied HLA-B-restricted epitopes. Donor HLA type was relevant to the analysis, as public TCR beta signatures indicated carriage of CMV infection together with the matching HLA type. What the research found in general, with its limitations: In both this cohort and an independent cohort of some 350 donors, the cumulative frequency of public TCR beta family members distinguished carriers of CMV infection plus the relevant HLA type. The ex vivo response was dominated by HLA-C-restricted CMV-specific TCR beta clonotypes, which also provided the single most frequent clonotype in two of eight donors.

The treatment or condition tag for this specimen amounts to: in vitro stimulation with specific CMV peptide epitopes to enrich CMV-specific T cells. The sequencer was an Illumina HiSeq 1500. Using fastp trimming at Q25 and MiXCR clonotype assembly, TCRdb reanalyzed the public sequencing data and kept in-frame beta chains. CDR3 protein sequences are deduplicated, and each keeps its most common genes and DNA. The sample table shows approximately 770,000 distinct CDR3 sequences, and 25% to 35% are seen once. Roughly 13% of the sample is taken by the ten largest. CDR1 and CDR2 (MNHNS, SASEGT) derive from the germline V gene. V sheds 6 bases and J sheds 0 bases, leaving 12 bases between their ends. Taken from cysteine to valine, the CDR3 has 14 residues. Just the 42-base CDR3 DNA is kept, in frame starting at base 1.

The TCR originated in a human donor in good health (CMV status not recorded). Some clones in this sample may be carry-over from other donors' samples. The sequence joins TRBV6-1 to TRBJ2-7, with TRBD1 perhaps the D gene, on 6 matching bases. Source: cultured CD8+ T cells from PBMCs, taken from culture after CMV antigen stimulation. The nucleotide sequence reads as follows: TGTGCCAGCAGCGGACAGCTGAGCTCCTACGAGCAGTACGTC. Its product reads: CASSGQLSSYEQYV.